These 29 T cell receptor beta chains were sequenced from one sample in a study of CD8+ T cells in alopecia areata. In each case, RNA was isolated and then reverse transcribed into cDNA as the sequencing template. The repertoire was sequenced with immunoSEQ multiplex PCR; TCRdb's copy has only in-frame clones and lacks some. Among 95,000 to 110,000 clones listed, less than 70% were seen once. The specimen was CD4+ T cells sorted from blood. The receptors were sampled from a human donor in good health.

This chain connects TRBV15 to TRBJ2-7; D call uncertain. The CDR3 loop spans 14 amino acids. Trimming pared 2 bases from V and 3 bases from J, leaving 11 bases between. Germline CDR1 and CDR2: LNHNV and YYDKDF (reference sequence). CDR3 amino acids: CATSRRSSDYEQYF. For the CDR3, the DNA is TGTGCCACCAGCAGACGGTCTAGTGACTACGAGCAGTACTTC. Combining the CDR3 with reference TRBV15 and TRBJ2-7 gives the whole variable domain DAMVIQNPRYQVTQFGKPVTLSCSQTLNHNVMYWYQQKSSQAPKLLFHYYDKDFNNEADTPDNFQSRRPNTSFCFLDIRSPGLGDTAMYLCATSRRSSDYEQYFGPGTRLTVT.

J is TRBJ2-7 and V is TRBV29-1; 10 bases match TRBD1. The CDR3 runs to 14 residues. CDR1 and CDR2 from the germline V gene are SQVTM and ANQGSEA. The ends lost 5 bases at V and 2 bases at J; junction bases unmatched: 6. CDR3 sequence: CSVMTGGVTYEQYF. CDR3 nucleotides: TGCAGCGTTATGACAGGGGGCGTAACCTACGAGCAGTACTTC.

This clone turned up a few times. The rearrangement uses TRBV5-1 and TRBJ1-1; D not certain. The germline V gene encodes CDR1 SGHRS and CDR2 YFSETQ. The ends were cut back, 4 bases at V and 4 bases at J, with 14 bases in the middle. This CDR3 contains 14 residues. The CDR3 sequence: CASSDPDGRTEAFF. For the CDR3, the DNA is TGCGCCAGCAGCGATCCCGACGGGCGCACTGAAGCTTTCTTT.

The chain combines TRBV7-2 with TRBJ2-6; D is possibly TRBD2 (5 bases). This CDR3 contains 16 residues. Trimming took off 4 bases at V and 2 bases at J, with 12 bases between the two ends. Looked up from germline, CDR1 is SGHTA and CDR2 is FQGNSA. CDR3 loop: CASSSLRGTGANVLTF. In nucleotides, the CDR3 is TGTGCCAGCAGCTCACTACGAGGGACTGGGGCCAACGTCCTGACTTTC.

This chain links TRBV29-1 with TRBJ1-5, with no clear D. Trimming left V 6 bases short and J 0 bases short, with 6 bases between. There are 12 residues in the CDR3. Germline V gene lookup returns CDR1 SQVTM and CDR2 ANQGSEA. CDR3 sequence (DNA): TGCAGCGTCCAAAGTAGCAATCAGCCCCAGCATTTT. This codes for CSVQSSNQPQHF.

This clone was found once. V and J are TRBV11-2 and TRBJ2-3; no reliable D call. Trimming pared 1 base from V and 1 base from J, leaving 3 bases between. CDR1 is SGHAT, CDR2 FQNNGV, per germline. The CDR3 runs to 13 residues. The CDR3 region is CASSLAGTDTQYF. The CDR3 bases are TGTGCCAGCAGCTTAGCCGGCACAGATACGCAGTATTTT.

This rearrangement joins TRBV2 to TRBJ1-6, with D perhaps TRBD1 (5 bases). The V end was cut by 10 bases, the J end by 7 bases, with 14 bases between. This CDR3 region has 13 residues. Germline CDR1 SNHLY, CDR2 FYNNEI. The CDR3 protein is CATRGLENSPLHF. The DNA of the CDR3 is TGTGCCACGCGGGGCCTAGAGAATTCACCCCTCCACTTT.

This chain joins TRBV4-3 and TRBJ2-1; D may be TRBD1 (5 bases). Trimming shortened V by 0 bases and J by 0 bases, and 12 bases separated the two germline ends. The CDR3 spans 17 residues. Germline-derived CDR1 and CDR2 are LGHNA and YSLEER. CDR3 nucleotide sequence: TGCGCCAGCAGCCAAGAAATAGGGGTAAGCTCCTACAATGAGCAGTTCTTC. Translating gives CASSQEIGVSSYNEQFF.

This clone occurred once. The V call is TRBV30, the J call TRBJ1-1; TRBD1 matches 9 bases. The CDR3 consists of 14 residues. CDR1 and CDR2 (germline): GTSNPN, SVGIG (reference sequence). Trimming cost V 3 bases and J 0 bases; bases outside gene matches: 2. CDR3 sequence reads: CAWRGTGMNTEAFF. CDR3 DNA sequence: TGTGCCTGGAGGGGGACAGGGATGAACACTGAAGCTTTCTTT.

CDR3 residues: CASSVPGSGANVLTF. The CDR3 DNA reads as TGTGCCAGCAGCGTACCAGGGTCTGGGGCCAACGTCCTGACTTTC. The chain has TRBV9 and TRBJ2-6, with TRBD1 as a possible D gene (5 bases). This CDR3 spans 15 amino acids. The V gene lost 1 base and the J gene lost 1 base, with 6 bases spanning the gap. Per the germline V gene, CDR1 is SGDLS and CDR2 is YYNGEE. Drawing the rest from reference TRBV9 and TRBJ2-6, the complete variable domain is DSGVTQTPKHLITATGQRVTLRCSPRSGDLSVYWYQQSLDQGLQFLIQYYNGEERAKGNILERFSAQQFPDLHSELNLSSLELGDSALYFCASSVPGSGANVLTFGAGSRLTVL.

The V call is TRBV29-1, the J call TRBJ2-3; 7 positions match TRBD1. With V trimmed by 7 bases and J by 3 bases, 10 bases remained unmatched. The CDR3 extends over 14 amino acids. The germline gives CDR1 SQVTM, CDR2 ANQGSEA. CDR3 sequence (DNA): TGCAGCGGCAGAGACAGGGCACTTACAGATACGCAGTATTTT. Protein sequence: CSGRDRALTDTQYF.

There are a few counts of this clone. The CDR3 spells CASSPRRDTQYF. The CDR3 DNA follows: TGTGCCAGCAGCCCGAGGCGTGATACGCAGTATTTT. The chain has TRBV7-2 and TRBJ2-3, with no clear D. The CDR3 is 12 amino acids. Germline loops: CDR1 SGHTA, CDR2 FQGNSA. V gave up 5 bases and J gave up 6 bases, with 9 bases separating them.

V and J are TRBV29-1 and TRBJ2-3; the match to TRBD2 covers 10 bases. Germline assignment: CDR1 SQVTM and CDR2 ANQGSEA. The junction had 5 bases not matched to a gene; V was cut back by 4 bases and J by 4 bases. The CDR3 covers 14 residues. CDR3 region: CSVGSGGAADTQYF. The CDR3 DNA follows: TGCAGCGTTGGAAGCGGGGGGGCCGCAGATACGCAGTATTTT.

The CDR3 DNA is TGTGCCAGCAGCTTCCTGGAGGGAGCTTTCTTT. Translated: CASSFLEGAFF. The V and J genes are TRBV7-9 and TRBJ1-1, with unresolved D. Looked up from germline, CDR1 is SEHNR and CDR2 is FQNEAQ (reference sequence). The CDR3 is 11 amino acids. Deletions cut 3 bases from V and 10 bases from J, with 9 bases between.

The chain combines TRBV7-2 with TRBJ2-5; 11 nucleotides agree with TRBD2. Losses at the gene ends were 2 bases for V and 3 bases for J; bases not matched to a gene: 5. Germline assignment: CDR1 SGHTA and CDR2 FQGNSA. This CDR3 contains 16 residues. This CDR3 reads CASSLSPSGGKETQYF. In DNA, the CDR3 is TGTGCCAGCAGCTTATCGCCTAGCGGGGGGAAAGAGACCCAGTACTTC.

This clone was found a few times. The rearrangement joins TRBV29-1 to TRBJ2-7; weak D call: TRBD2 (5 bases). The germline V gene encodes CDR1 SQVTM and CDR2 ANQGSEA. Deletions cut 3 bases from V and 6 bases from J, with 18 bases between. The CDR3 sequence is 14 residues long. In DNA, the CDR3 is TGCAGCGTTGATCTAGGGAGTTCGGGTTCCGAGCAGTACTTC. This sequence encodes CSVDLGSSGSEQYF.

The V call is TRBV10-3, the J call TRBJ1-1; 7 nucleotides align to TRBD1. J lost 5 bases, V lost 8 bases, and 8 bases had no gene match. Germline V CDR1 and CDR2: ENHRY, SYGVKD. The CDR3 consists of 13 residues. CDR3: CAIEGQSRTEAFF. CDR3 bases: TGTGCCATCGAGGGACAGTCCCGAACTGAAGCTTTCTTT.

J is TRBJ2-3 and V is TRBV7-9; D may correspond to TRBD1 or TRBD2 (5 bases each). CDR1 SEHNR and CDR2 FQNEAQ come from the germline V gene (reference sequence). V gave up 11 bases and J gave up 0 bases, with 15 bases separating them. CDR3 length equals 14 residues. This CDR3 is CAPGQQSSTDTQYF. The DNA of the CDR3 is TGTGCCCCGGGGCAGCAGTCTAGCACAGATACGCAGTATTTT. Full variable domain (missing parts from reference TRBV7-9 and TRBJ2-3): DTGVSQNPRHKITKRGQNVTFRCDPISEHNRLYWYRQTLGQGPEFLTYFQNEAQLEKSRLLSDRFSAERPKGSFSTLEIQRTEQGDSAMYLCAPGQQSSTDTQYFGPGTRLTVL.

This clone was seen only a few times. The chain uses TRBV25-1 and TRBJ2-1; D unclear. Trimming removed 5 bases at V and 8 bases at J, with 19 bases between. Per germline, CDR1 MGHDK and CDR2 SYGVNS. This CDR3 has 15 residues. The DNA for the CDR3 is TGTGCCAGCAGTAGTTTGGGTAACGTTGCGGATGAGCAGTTCTTC. Amino acid sequence: CASSSLGNVADEQFF.

The V and J genes are TRBV2 and TRBJ1-4; possibly TRBD1 for D (5 bases). Germline V CDR1 and CDR2: SNHLY, FYNNEI. Deletions cut 3 bases from V and 8 bases from J, with 13 bases between. This CDR3 region has 14 residues. The CDR3 loop reads CASSDMVPGEKLFF. CDR3 bases: TGTGCCAGCAGTGATATGGTGCCAGGGGAAAAACTGTTTTTT.

This clone was seen a handful of times. The rearrangement joins TRBV7-9 to TRBJ1-2; D is possibly TRBD1 (5 bases). V lost 6 bases and J 0 bases, leaving 8 bases between the germline ends. Germline assignment: CDR1 SEHNR and CDR2 FQNEAQ (reference sequence). The CDR3 is 13 amino acids. Written as DNA, the CDR3 is TGTGCCAGCAGTTCGACAGCTAACTATGGCTACACCTTC. Its protein is CASSSTANYGYTF.

The chain joins TRBV12-5 to TRBJ1-5; D possibly corresponds to TRBD1 (6 bases). Germline lookup yields CDR1 LGHNT and CDR2 FRNRAP. The CDR3 loop spans 11 amino acids. Trimming removed 9 bases at V and 5 bases at J, with 8 bases between. The CDR3 DNA is TGTGCTAGCGGGACACATCAGCCCCAGCATTTT. Translated: CASGTHQPQHF.

The chain joins TRBV27 to TRBJ1-2, with D possibly matching TRBD1 (5 bases). The V and J ends lost 5 bases and 6 bases respectively, with 22 bases between them. Germline CDR1 MNHEY, CDR2 SMNVEV (reference sequence). The CDR3 is 16 amino acids. The DNA for the CDR3 is TGTGCCAGCAGTCGACTACTCGGGACGTCGATGGATGGCTACACCTTC. Translated: CASSRLLGTSMDGYTF.

This clone was observed a handful of times. The chain combines TRBV11-2 with TRBJ2-3, with D tentatively TRBD2 (6 bases). The CDR3 has 15 residues. Germline CDR1 and CDR2: SGHAT and FQNNGV. With 5 bases removed from V and 5 bases from J, the gap between germline ends came to 17 bases. Here the CDR3 DNA reads TGTGCCAGCAGCCCCCGGGGGTGGGGAGAAGATACGCAGTATTTT. Amino acid sequence: CASSPRGWGEDTQYF.

The chain links TRBV7-2 to TRBJ2-1; D possibly uses TRBD1 or TRBD2 (5 bases each). The germline CDR1 and CDR2 sequences are SGHTA and FQGNSA. Trimming pared 2 bases from V and 6 bases from J, leaving 23 bases between. This CDR3 region has 18 residues. Written as DNA, the CDR3 is TGTGCCAGCAGCTTACACGGGGCCGGGGCTAGTGGCTTCAATGAGCAGTTCTTC. It codes for CASSLHGAGASGFNEQFF.

This chain uses TRBV5-1 with TRBJ1-2, with D uncertain. Trimming took off 0 bases at V and 3 bases at J, with 9 bases between the two ends. Per germline, CDR1 SGHRS and CDR2 YFSETQ. This CDR3 spans 14 amino acids. As DNA, the CDR3 is TGCGCCAGCAGCTTGGCCGGCGGCGACTATGGCTACACCTTC. It is translated as CASSLAGGDYGYTF.

Comments on this clone: At one end the junction does not follow the germline gene, possibly because of a read error. The V call is TRBV7-2, the J call TRBJ2-5; no reliable D call. The CDR3 covers 12 residues. Germline CDR1 is SGHTA and CDR2 is FQGNSA. The CDR3 region has the DNA TGTGCCAGCAGCGTAAAACAAGGGACCCAGTACTTC. Encoded protein: CASSVKQGTQYF.

The J gene is TRBJ1-2, the V gene TRBV7-2, with D perhaps matching TRBD1 (5 bases). The CDR3 covers 15 residues. Trimming left V 5 bases short and J 2 bases short, with 15 bases between. The germline V gene encodes CDR1 SGHTA and CDR2 FQGNSA. Written as DNA, the CDR3 is TGTGCCAGCAGCCCCCGGACACATGCGAACTATGGCTACACCTTC. This gives the protein CASSPRTHANYGYTF.

The chain carries TRBV7-8 and TRBJ2-3; 7 nucleotides match TRBD1. The CDR3 is 16 amino acids. The V gene's germline CDR1 is SGHVS and CDR2 FQNEAQ. Germline trimming cut 5 bases from V and 2 bases from J; bases unmatched to any gene: 10. The DNA for the CDR3 is TGTGCCAGCAGCCGACAGGGACCTGATATCACAGATACGCAGTATTTT. Translation: CASSRQGPDITDTQYF.